This T cell receptor (beta chain) is drawn from a study of T cells in tuberculosis. Study-level background: Blood was taken before or within 7 days of anti-tuberculosis therapy.

Generated by immunoSEQ multiplex PCR, the TCRdb table keeps only in-frame clones and is missing some. The sample includes roughly 7,100 clones, 95% seen only once; the top ten take roughly 11%. Study-level findings and limits: The TCR-beta difference was not significant; alpha differences partly reflected length. Classification accuracy was 87% (AUROC 0.90) with the GMM-specific repertoire. Active tuberculosis TCR-alpha repertoires lay closer to GMM-specific TCRs than IGRA-negative controls, suggesting clonal expansion.

As to this clone: Its antigen is currently unknown.

This CDR3 spans 16 amino acids. V was trimmed by 0 bases and J by 0 bases, leaving 12 bases between them. CDR1 and CDR2 from the germline V gene are SGHDT and YYEEEE. Sequencing input: PBMCs. The chain has TRBV5-6 and TRBJ1-2; weak D call: TRBD1 (5 bases). The receptor was isolated from an adult with tuberculosis. The CDR3 DNA sequence: TGTGCCAGCAGCTTGGCGGGGGTGAGAACTAACTATGGCTACACCTTC. It is translated as CASSLAGVRTNYGYTF.